This T cell receptor (beta chain) was captured by sequencing in a study of beta chain features in type 1 diabetes. Points on this clone: What it binds is unknown.

Purity (above 95%) was reached by all sorted populations. Study conclusions and caveats: High TCR expression in some cells could lead to their over-representation in cDNA sequencing. Type 1 diabetes patients had moderately but significantly shorter TCRB CDR3s in all four CD4+ subsets.

All of the isolated RNA was reverse transcribed, so expressed TCRB transcripts were sequenced. Repertoires were generated with immunoSEQ multiplex PCR, while TCRdb's copy carries only in-frame clones and drops some. Of around 21,000 clones in the sample, about 50% were seen once. The receptor was isolated from a man aged 18 to 29 in good health. The sequencing input was stem cell memory CD4+ T cells from blood.

CDR3 nucleotides: TGTGCCATCAGTGAGTCGGGGGGGGCCGATCAGCCCCAGCATTTT. Its translation is CAISESGGADQPQHF. This sequence joins TRBV10-3 and TRBJ1-5; D may be TRBD1 (6 bases). Trimming pared 0 bases from V and 5 bases from J, leaving 11 bases between. Germline V lookup: CDR1 ENHRY, CDR2 SYGVKD. The CDR3 is 15 amino acids.